This TCR beta chain was found in a study of blood T cell repertoires in COVID-19. Turning to the study itself: Samples representing acute and convalescent COVID-19 were sourced from the United States, Italy and Spain. PBMCs, B-cell-depleted T cells, or T cells provided the cDNA or gDNA that made up the material.

This CDR3 has 14 residues. Germline loops: CDR1 MNHEY, CDR2 SMNVEV (reference sequence). Trimming cost V 4 bases and J 7 bases; bases outside gene matches: 8. Original analysis: For nucleated cells, counts were estimated from reference gene primer amplification. Clones were sequenced by immunoSEQ multiplex PCR, and TCRdb holds only the in-frame ones, with some missing. From that table come the V and J calls and clone size; the DNA was used to work out D and trimming. This sample has 380,000 or so clones, with more than 70% found just once. This sequence originates from a man in his forties with acute or convalescent COVID-19. Sequencing was carried out using peripheral blood. V gene TRBV27 combines with J gene TRBJ2-7; 9 positions agree with TRBD2. CDR3 in amino acids: CASSYQRLAGEQYF. DNA of the CDR3: TGTGCCAGCAGTTACCAGAGGCTAGCGGGGGAGCAGTACTTC.